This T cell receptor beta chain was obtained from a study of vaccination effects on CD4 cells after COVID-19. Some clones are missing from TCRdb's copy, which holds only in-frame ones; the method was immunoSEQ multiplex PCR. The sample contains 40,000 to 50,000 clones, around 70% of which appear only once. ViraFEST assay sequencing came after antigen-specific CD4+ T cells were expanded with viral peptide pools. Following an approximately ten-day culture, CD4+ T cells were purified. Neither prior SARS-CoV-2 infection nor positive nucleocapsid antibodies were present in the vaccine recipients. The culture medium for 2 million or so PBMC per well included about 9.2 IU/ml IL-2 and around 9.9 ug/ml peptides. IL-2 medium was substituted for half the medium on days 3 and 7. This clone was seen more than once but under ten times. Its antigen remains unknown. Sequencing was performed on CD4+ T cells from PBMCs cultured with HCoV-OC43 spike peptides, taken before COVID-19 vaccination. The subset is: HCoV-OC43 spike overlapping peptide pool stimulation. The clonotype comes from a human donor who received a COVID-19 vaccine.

For the CDR3, the DNA is TGTGCCAGCAGCTTAGAGTCTAGCGGGGGAGGGACCCAGTACTTC. Protein product: CASSLESSGGGTQYF. V is TRBV7-3 and J is TRBJ2-5, with 10 bases identical to TRBD2. Germline values: CDR1 SGHTA, CDR2 FQGTGA. The junction had 7 bases not matched to a gene; V was cut back by 2 bases and J by 7 bases. This CDR3 contains 15 residues.